These 20 T cell receptor beta chains were all obtained from the same sample, sequenced in a study of blood T cell repertoires in COVID-19. Sequencing was performed with immunoSEQ multiplex PCR; in TCRdb, only in-frame clones are kept and a portion is missing. The sample lists approximately 210,000 clones, almost 85% occurring once. The sequenced sample was peripheral blood. The receptors stem from a woman aged 40 to 55 with acute or convalescent COVID-19.

This clone was seen once. The genes are TRBV27 and TRBJ2-1, with 13 bases lining up with TRBD2. This CDR3 has 17 residues. CDR1 is MNHEY and CDR2 is SMNVEV in the germline V gene (reference sequence). The junction had 8 bases not matched to a gene; V was cut back by 3 bases and J by 6 bases. CDR3 nucleotide sequence: TGTGCCAGCAGTTTCGGACTAGCGGGAGCGGGCCGCAATGAGCAGTTCTTC. Translating gives CASSFGLAGAGRNEQFF.

The chain carries TRBV4-1 and TRBJ1-3; D call uncertain. This CDR3 has 16 residues. V lost 2 bases to trimming and J lost 4 bases, with 15 bases between them. Germline CDR1 reads MGHRA; CDR2 reads YSYEKL. Written as DNA, the CDR3 is TGCGCCAGCAGCCAAAACCATCTATCGGAGGGAAACACCATATATTTT. It is translated as CASSQNHLSEGNTIYF.

The table lists this clone with a few counts. The chain recombines TRBV5-6 with TRBJ2-2; 8 bases agree with TRBD2. V shed 0 bases and J 4 bases; nucleotides not matched to a gene: 2. The CDR3 runs to 15 residues. The germline V gene has CDR1 SGHDT and CDR2 YYEEEE. CDR3 in DNA: TGTGCCAGCAGCTTGGGCGGGGGGTCCACCGGGGAGCTGTTTTTT. Translated, it gives CASSLGGGSTGELFF.

This chain connects TRBV2 to TRBJ1-5, with 9 bases fitting TRBD1. CDR1 SNHLY and CDR2 FYNNEI come from the germline V gene. This CDR3 is 14 amino acids long. V shed 7 bases, J shed 5 bases, and the junction held 6 bases outside the gene matches. This CDR3 reads CASTADRGYQPQHF. DNA for the CDR3: TGTGCCAGCACCGCCGACAGGGGGTATCAGCCCCAGCATTTT. The full variable domain, with the rest looked up from reference TRBV2 and TRBJ1-5, is EPEVTQTPSHQVTQMGQEVILRCVPISNHLYFYWYRQILGQKVEFLVSFYNNEISEKSEIFDDQFSVERPDGSNFTLKIRSTKLEDSAMYFCASTADRGYQPQHFGDGTRLSIL.

This chain connects TRBV5-1 to TRBJ1-1; 7 nucleotides line up with TRBD1. The CDR3 totals 13 residues. The V gene end was trimmed by 5 bases and the J gene end by 2 bases; junction bases not matched to a gene: 3. CDR1 is SGHRS and CDR2 is YFSETQ in the germline V gene. CDR3 nucleotide sequence: TGCGCCAGCAGAACAGGGGAAAACACTGAAGCTTTCTTT. It yields the protein CASRTGENTEAFF. The full variable domain, completed using reference TRBV5-1 and TRBJ1-1, is KAGVTQTPRYLIKTRGQQVTLSCSPISGHRSVSWYQQTPGQGLQFLFEYFSETQRNKGNFPGRFSGRQFSNSRSEMNVSTLELGDSALYLCASRTGENTEAFFGQGTRLTVV.

The chain has TRBV6-4 and TRBJ2-3, with 11 bases fitting TRBD2. This CDR3 spans 14 amino acids. CDR1 is MRHNA and CDR2 is SNTAGT in the germline V gene. The junction had 0 bases not matched to a gene; V was cut back by 3 bases and J by 4 bases. This CDR3 is CASSETSGADTQYF. In nucleotides, the CDR3 is TGTGCCAGCAGTGAGACTAGCGGGGCAGATACGCAGTATTTT.

This clone was counted a few times. The CDR3 nucleotides read TGTGCCAGCAGCTCCGAGTCCTACAATGAGCAGTTCTTC. The encoded protein is CASSSESYNEQFF. The chain links TRBV11-2 to TRBJ2-1; D not resolved. The germline V gene encodes CDR1 SGHAT and CDR2 FQNNGV. Trimming pared 4 bases from V and 1 base from J, leaving 5 bases between. The CDR3 has 13 amino acids. Complete variable domain (other parts from reference TRBV11-2 and TRBJ2-1): EAGVAQSPRYKIIEKRQSVAFWCNPISGHATLYWYQQILGQGPKLLIQFQNNGVVDDSQLPKDRFSAERLKGVDSTLKIQPAKLEDSAVYLCASSSESYNEQFFGPGTRLTVL.

This chain uses TRBV24-1 with TRBJ2-7, with D hard to call. The CDR3 has 15 residues. CDR1 is KGHDR and CDR2 is SFDVKD in the germline V gene. V lost 1 base and J lost 0, with 9 bases in between. CDR3 amino acids: CATSDFEASSYEQYF. CDR3 DNA: TGTGCCACCAGTGATTTCGAAGCGAGCTCCTACGAGCAGTACTTC.

This clone appeared a few times. This chain uses TRBV29-1 with TRBJ2-7; possible D gene TRBD2, 5 bases. Germline CDR1 SQVTM, CDR2 ANQGSEA. The CDR3 is 13 amino acids. The V and J ends lost 3 bases and 3 bases respectively, with 12 bases between them. The CDR3 DNA is TGCAGCGTTGAGGGAGCAGCGAACTACGAGCAGTACTTC. Its protein product is CSVEGAANYEQYF.

CDR3 protein: CASSLRLAGSAGNEQFF. The CDR3 coding sequence is TGTGCCAGCAGCCTCCGACTAGCGGGCTCCGCGGGTAATGAGCAGTTCTTC. The chain is built from TRBV7-2 and TRBJ2-1; 10 bases match TRBD2. With 5 bases clipped from V and 7 bases from J, the junction kept 14 bases outside the gene matches. The CDR3 length is 17 residues. Per the germline V gene, CDR1 is SGHTA and CDR2 is FQGNSA.

This rearrangement joins TRBV12-3 or TRBV12-4 to TRBJ1-1, with a tentative D call TRBD1 (5 bases). The V end lost 8 bases, the J end lost 1 base, and 11 bases lay between the germline ends. The CDR3 runs to 13 residues. Written as DNA, the CDR3 is TGTGCCAGCTCCCGAACAGGGAACACTGAAGCTTTCTTT. Its translation: CASSRTGNTEAFF.

This rearrangement joins TRBV2 to TRBJ1-6; no definite D call. V was pared by 5 bases and J by 6 bases, with 8 bases between. Germline CDR1 SNHLY, CDR2 FYNNEI. This CDR3 spans 13 amino acids. Here the CDR3 DNA reads TGTGCCAGCAGTCCCGAGGGTAATTCACCCCTCCACTTT. This encodes CASSPEGNSPLHF.

The chain is built from TRBV5-1 and TRBJ2-2; the match to TRBD1 covers 11 bases. The CDR3 extends over 15 amino acids. V lost 4 bases, J lost 5 bases, and 4 bases stayed unmatched. The germline V gene encodes CDR1 SGHRS and CDR2 YFSETQ. The CDR3 here is CASSPGTGGTGELFF. In nucleotides, the CDR3 is TGCGCCAGCAGCCCCGGGACAGGGGGGACCGGGGAGCTGTTTTTT. Based on the CDR3 plus reference TRBV5-1 and TRBJ2-2, the full variable domain is KAGVTQTPRYLIKTRGQQVTLSCSPISGHRSVSWYQQTPGQGLQFLFEYFSETQRNKGNFPGRFSGRQFSNSRSEMNVSTLELGDSALYLCASSPGTGGTGELFFGEGSRLTVL.

The chain has TRBV12-5 and TRBJ2-6; 9 bases are shared with TRBD1. The trim removed 5 bases at V and 1 base at J, leaving 18 bases unmatched. Germline CDR1 is LGHNT and CDR2 is FRNRAP. The CDR3 totals 21 residues. The CDR3 nucleotides are TGTGCTAGTGGTAGTATAGAACCGGGACAGGGCTTGAAATCTGGGGCCAACGTCCTGACTTTC. Protein sequence: CASGSIEPGQGLKSGANVLTF. Together with reference TRBV12-5 and TRBJ2-6, the CDR3 gives the full variable domain: DARVTQTPRHKVTEMGQEVTMRCQPILGHNTVFWYRQTMMQGLELLAYFRNRAPLDDSGMPKDRFSAEMPDATLATLKIQPSEPRDSAVYFCASGSIEPGQGLKSGANVLTFGAGSRLTVL.

This chain links TRBV2 with TRBJ2-7, with 7 bases lining up with TRBD1. With 8 bases clipped from V and 3 bases from J, the junction kept 4 bases outside the gene matches. CDR1 and CDR2 from the germline V gene are SNHLY and FYNNEI. The CDR3 sequence is 12 residues long. In DNA form, the CDR3 reads TGTGCCAGCGGGACAGATTACTACGAGCAGTACTTC. Translation gives CASGTDYYEQYF.

This clone came up a few times. V is TRBV21-1 and J is TRBJ2-3; TRBD2 is taken as the D call from the table, unchecked against the DNA. TRBV21-1 is flagged as a pseudogene. The CDR3 is 13 residues long. The CDR3 DNA reads TGTGCCAGCAGCACTAGCGGCACAGATACGCAGTATTTT. This sequence encodes CASSTSGTDTQYF.

The chain's CDR3 is CASSGTGGYEQYF. CDR3 nucleotides: TGTGCCAGCAGCGGGACAGGGGGTTACGAGCAGTACTTC. The V gene is TRBV9, the J gene TRBJ2-7, with TRBD1 identical over 10 bases. V shed 3 bases and J 4 bases; nucleotides not matched to a gene: 1. There are 13 residues in the CDR3. The germline V gene has CDR1 SGDLS and CDR2 YYNGEE.

The chain couples TRBV2 to TRBJ1-2, with D maybe TRBD1 (5 bases). V was shortened by 5 bases and J by 3 bases, with 13 bases between the two germline ends. Per germline, CDR1 SNHLY and CDR2 FYNNEI. This CDR3 comprises 14 residues. Here the CDR3 reads CASSLDRIDYGYTF. In nucleotides, the CDR3 is TGTGCCAGCAGTTTAGACAGAATAGACTATGGCTACACCTTC.

V gene TRBV6-5 combines with J gene TRBJ2-3; no firm D call. Per the germline V gene, CDR1 is MNHEY and CDR2 is SVGAGI. The CDR3 runs to 14 residues. Trimming shortened V by 5 bases and J by 1 base, and 10 bases separated the two germline ends. The CDR3 nucleotides are TGTGCCAGCAGTCCCTCGCCGGGCACAGATACGCAGTATTTT. Protein: CASSPSPGTDTQYF.

This chain links TRBV10-3 with TRBJ2-7; perhaps TRBD2 as D (5 bases). The ends were cut back, 1 base at V and 3 bases at J, with 7 bases in the middle. CDR1 ENHRY and CDR2 SYGVKD come from the germline V gene. The CDR3 length is 13 residues. This chain's CDR3 is CAISELRGYEQYF. CDR3 bases: TGTGCCATCAGTGAGTTACGGGGCTACGAGCAGTACTTC.